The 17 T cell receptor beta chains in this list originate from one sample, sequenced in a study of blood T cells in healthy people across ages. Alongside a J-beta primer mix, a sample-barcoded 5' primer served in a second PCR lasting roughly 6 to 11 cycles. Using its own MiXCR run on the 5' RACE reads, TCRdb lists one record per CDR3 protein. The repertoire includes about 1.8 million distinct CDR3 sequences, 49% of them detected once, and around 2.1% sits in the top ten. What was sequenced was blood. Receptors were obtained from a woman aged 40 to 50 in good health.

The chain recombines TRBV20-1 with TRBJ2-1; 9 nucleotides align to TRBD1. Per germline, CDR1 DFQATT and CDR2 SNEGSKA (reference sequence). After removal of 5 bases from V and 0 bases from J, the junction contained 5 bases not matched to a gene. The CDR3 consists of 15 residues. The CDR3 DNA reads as TGCAGTGCTCCCGGGACAGGGAGCTCCTACAATGAGCAGTTCTTC. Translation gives CSAPGTGSSYNEQFF.

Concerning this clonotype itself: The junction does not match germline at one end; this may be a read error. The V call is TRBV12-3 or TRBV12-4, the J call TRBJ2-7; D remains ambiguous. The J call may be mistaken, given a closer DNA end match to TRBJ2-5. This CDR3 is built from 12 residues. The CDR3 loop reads CASNLTGETQYF. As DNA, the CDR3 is TGTGCCAGCAATTTAACCGGCGAGACCCAGTACTTC.

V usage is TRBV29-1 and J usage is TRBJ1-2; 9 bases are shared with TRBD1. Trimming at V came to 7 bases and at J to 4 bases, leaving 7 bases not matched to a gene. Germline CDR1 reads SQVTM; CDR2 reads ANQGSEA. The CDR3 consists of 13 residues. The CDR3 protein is CSAKQGATYGYTF. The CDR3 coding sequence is TGCAGCGCTAAACAGGGGGCGACCTATGGCTACACCTTC. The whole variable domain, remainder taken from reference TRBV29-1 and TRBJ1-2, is SAVISQKPSRDICQRGTSLTIQCQVDSQVTMMFWYRQQPGQSLTLIATANQGSEATYESGFVIDKFPISRPNLTFSTLTVSNMSPEDSSIYLCSAKQGATYGYTFGSGTRLTVV.

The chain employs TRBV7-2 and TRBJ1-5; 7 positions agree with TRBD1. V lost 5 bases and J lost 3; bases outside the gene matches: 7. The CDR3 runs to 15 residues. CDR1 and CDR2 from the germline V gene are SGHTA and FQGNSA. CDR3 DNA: TGTGCCAGCAGCCCCCTTGGGACAGCCAATCAGCCCCAGCATTTT. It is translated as CASSPLGTANQPQHF.

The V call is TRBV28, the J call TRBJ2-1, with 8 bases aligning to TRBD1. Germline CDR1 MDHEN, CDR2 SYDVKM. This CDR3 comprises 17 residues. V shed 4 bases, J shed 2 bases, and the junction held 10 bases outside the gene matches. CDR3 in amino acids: CASSWDRREPPYNEQFF. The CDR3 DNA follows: TGTGCCAGCAGTTGGGACAGGCGAGAACCCCCCTACAATGAGCAGTTCTTC.

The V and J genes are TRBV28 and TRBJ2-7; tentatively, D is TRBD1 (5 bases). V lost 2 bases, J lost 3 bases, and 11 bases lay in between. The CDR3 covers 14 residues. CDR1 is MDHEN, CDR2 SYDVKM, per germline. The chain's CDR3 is CASSLVGPFYEQYF. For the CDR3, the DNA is TGTGCCAGCAGTTTAGTGGGGCCCTTCTACGAGCAGTACTTC.

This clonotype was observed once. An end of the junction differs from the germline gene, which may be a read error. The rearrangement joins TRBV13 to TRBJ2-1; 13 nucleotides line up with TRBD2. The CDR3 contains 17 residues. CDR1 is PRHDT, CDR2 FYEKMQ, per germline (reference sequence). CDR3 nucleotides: TGTGCCGGCAGCCCACGGACTAGCGGGAGCTCCTACAATGAGCAGTTCTTC. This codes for CAGSPRTSGSSYNEQFF.

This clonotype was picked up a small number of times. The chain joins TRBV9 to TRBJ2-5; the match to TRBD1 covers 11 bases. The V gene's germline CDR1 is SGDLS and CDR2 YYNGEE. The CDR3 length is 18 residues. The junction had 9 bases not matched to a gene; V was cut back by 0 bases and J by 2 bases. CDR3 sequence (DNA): TGTGCCAGCAGCGTAGCGGCGGGGACAGGGGGAAGGCAAGAGACCCAGTACTTC. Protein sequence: CASSVAAGTGGRQETQYF.

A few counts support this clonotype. The CDR3, as DNA: TGTGCCAGCAGCGTTGGGGATGCACCGATCTATGGCTACACCTTC. It codes for CASSVGDAPIYGYTF. The chain carries TRBV9 and TRBJ1-2; D not certain. The CDR3 has 15 amino acids. The germline gives CDR1 SGDLS, CDR2 YYNGEE. The V and J ends lost 2 bases and 4 bases respectively, with 15 bases between them.

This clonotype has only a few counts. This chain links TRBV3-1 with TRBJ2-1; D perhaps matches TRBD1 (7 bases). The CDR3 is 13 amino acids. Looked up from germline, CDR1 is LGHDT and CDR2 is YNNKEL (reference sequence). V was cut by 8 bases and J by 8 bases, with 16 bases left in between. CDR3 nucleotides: TGTGCCAGCGACCAGGCAGGGGGGTATGAGCAGTTCTTC. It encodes CASDQAGGYEQFF.

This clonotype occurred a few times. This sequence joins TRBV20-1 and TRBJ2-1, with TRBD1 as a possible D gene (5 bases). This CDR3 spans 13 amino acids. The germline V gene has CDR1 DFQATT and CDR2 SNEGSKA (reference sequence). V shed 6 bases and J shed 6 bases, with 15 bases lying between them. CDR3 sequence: CSALKGPRNEQFF. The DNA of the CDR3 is TGCAGTGCACTTAAGGGGCCACGCAATGAGCAGTTCTTC.

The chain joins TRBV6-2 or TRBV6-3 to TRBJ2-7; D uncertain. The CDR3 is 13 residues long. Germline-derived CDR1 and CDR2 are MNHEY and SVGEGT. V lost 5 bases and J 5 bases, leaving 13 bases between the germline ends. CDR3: CASSNALNDEQYF. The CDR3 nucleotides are TGTGCCAGCAGTAATGCCCTAAACGACGAGCAGTACTTC.

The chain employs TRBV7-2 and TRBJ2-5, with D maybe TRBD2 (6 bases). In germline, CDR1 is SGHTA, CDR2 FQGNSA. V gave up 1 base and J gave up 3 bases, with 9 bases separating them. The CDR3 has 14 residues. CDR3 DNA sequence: TGTGCCAGCAGCTTAGGGCGGGAAAAAGAGACCCAGTACTTC. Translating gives CASSLGREKETQYF.

The CDR3 coding sequence is TGTGCCAGCAGTTTACATGCAGGCAATGAGCAGTACTTC. It specifies CASSLHAGNEQYF. The chain recombines TRBV12-3 or TRBV12-4 with TRBJ2-1; D ambiguous. The end of the DNA aligns better with TRBJ2-7, so the J call may be wrong. The CDR3 runs 13 residues.

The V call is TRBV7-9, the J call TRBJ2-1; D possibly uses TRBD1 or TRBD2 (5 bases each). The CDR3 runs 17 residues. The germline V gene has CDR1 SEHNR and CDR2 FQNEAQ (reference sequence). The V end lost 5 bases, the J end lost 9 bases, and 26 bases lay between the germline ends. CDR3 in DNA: TGTGCCAGCAGCGGTATTATGGGGGACCACACTGACAGTGAGCAGTTCTTC. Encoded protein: CASSGIMGDHTDSEQFF.

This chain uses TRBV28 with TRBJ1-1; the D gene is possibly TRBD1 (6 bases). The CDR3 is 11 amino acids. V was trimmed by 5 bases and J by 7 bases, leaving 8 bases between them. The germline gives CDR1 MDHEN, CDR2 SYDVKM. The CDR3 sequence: CASSDRFEAFF. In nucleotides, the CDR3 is TGTGCCAGCAGTGACAGGTTTGAAGCTTTCTTT.

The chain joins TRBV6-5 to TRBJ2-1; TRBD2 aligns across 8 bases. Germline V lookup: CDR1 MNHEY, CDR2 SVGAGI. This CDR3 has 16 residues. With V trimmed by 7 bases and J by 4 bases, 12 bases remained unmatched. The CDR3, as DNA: TGTGCCAGCACCCGGAACAAGCGGGGGACTTACAATGAGCAGTTCTTC. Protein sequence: CASTRNKRGTYNEQFF.